This T cell receptor beta chain was captured in a study of beta chain features in type 1 diabetes. Sequenced material consisted of expressed TCRB transcripts (all of the isolated RNA was reverse transcribed). Repertoires were generated with immunoSEQ multiplex PCR, while TCRdb's copy carries only in-frame clones and drops some. The sample holds 100,000 to 150,000 clones; 9% are singletons and the top ten take roughly 0.75%. Only a few counts were recorded for this clone. Its target is unknown. General study points: A moderate, significant TCRB CDR3 shortening appeared in type 1 diabetes across four CD4+ subsets.

Donors contributed one heparinised blood draw apiece, averaging about 120 mL. Each of the sorted populations had a purity greater than 95%. This sequence was found in a man under 40 with type 1 diabetes. Sequences were obtained from central memory CD4+ T cells from blood.

The CDR3 spells CASSHYRGRGDTQYF. CDR3 in DNA: TGTGCCAGCAGCCATTACAGGGGGAGGGGAGATACGCAGTATTTT. The chain has TRBV11-3 and TRBJ2-3; TRBD1 might be the D (8 bases). The V gene lost 5 bases and the J gene lost 5 bases, with 17 bases spanning the gap. There are 15 residues in the CDR3. Germline assignment: CDR1 SGHNT and CDR2 YENEEA.